The clone carrying this T cell receptor (beta chain) was observed many times. Its antigen is unidentified. Within the sample, other DNA sequences also encode this same CDR3. Per the study methods: Clinicopathological groups supplied CDR3 differences that were used to build a distant-metastasis classifier for papillary thyroid cancer. With MiXCR, TCRdb called clones anew from the PCR reads. Clone size and V and J calls follow TCRdb, not the original study. Of approximately 25,000 clones in the sample, about a quarter were seen once. This record belongs to a study of metastatic and nonmetastatic thyroid tumors. For the study at large: Peripheral blood and tumor or nodule samples from malignant and benign thyroid patients were compared. Study-wide findings and caveats: In both blood and tumor samples, TCR beta diversity was reported significantly higher for malignant than benign nodules.

Germline assignment: CDR1 MNHNY and CDR2 SVGAGI (reference sequence). Deletions cut 2 bases from V and 4 bases from J, with 23 bases between. CDR3 length equals 18 residues. Until they underwent thyroid surgery, no patient had received any treatment. The clonotype was recovered from a male donor with papillary thyroid cancer or a benign thyroid nodule (not recorded which). Some clones in this sample may be carry-over from other donors' samples. V gene TRBV6-6 combines with J gene TRBJ2-5, with D perhaps assigned TRBD1 or TRBD2 (7 bases each). Sequenced material: blood. CDR3 in amino acids: CASSYRSWGTRGGETQYF. CDR3 DNA sequence: TGTGCCAGCAGTTACAGGTCTTGGGGAACCAGGGGGGGAGAGACCCAGTACTTC.